Presented here are 5 T cell receptor beta chains from one specimen sequenced in a study of radiotherapy plus CTLA-4 blockade in lung cancer. The repertoire was sequenced with immunoSEQ multiplex PCR; TCRdb's copy has only in-frame clones and lacks some. The sample yields about 100,000 clones, approximately 83% seen once. The sequences come from peripheral blood, collected from a patient treated with radiotherapy plus ipilimumab. The receptors shown here come from a human donor with non-small cell lung cancer who had stable disease on radiotherapy plus ipilimumab.

J is TRBJ1-5 and V is TRBV19; no reliable D call. CDR1 and CDR2 from the germline V gene are LNHDA and SQIVND (reference sequence). The germline V and J ends were trimmed by 6 bases and 2 bases, with 14 bases remaining between them. The CDR3 spans 15 residues. The chain's CDR3 is CASRMEGLGNQPQHF. The CDR3 bases are TGTGCCAGTAGGATGGAGGGCTTAGGCAATCAGCCCCAGCATTTT.

V is TRBV7-2 and J is TRBJ2-1; tentatively, D is TRBD1 or TRBD2 (5 bases each). The ends were cut back, 5 bases at V and 10 bases at J, with 21 bases in the middle. Germline V lookup: CDR1 SGHTA, CDR2 FQGNSA. This CDR3 has 15 residues. DNA for the CDR3: TGTGCCAGCAGCGGGGACCCCCCGTTTTTGGTCGAGCAGTTCTTC. This codes for CASSGDPPFLVEQFF.

V gene TRBV7-6 combines with J gene TRBJ1-6; D uncertain. With 5 bases removed from V and 6 bases from J, the gap between germline ends came to 17 bases. The CDR3 runs to 16 residues. Germline values: CDR1 SGHVS, CDR2 FNYEAQ. The CDR3: CASSETTPNINSPLHF. CDR3 coding DNA: TGTGCCAGCAGCGAAACTACACCGAACATTAATTCACCCCTCCACTTT.

This clone appeared a few times. The chain links TRBV27 to TRBJ2-1, with 12 bases identical to TRBD2. From germline, CDR1 is MNHEY and CDR2 SMNVEV (reference sequence). The length of the CDR3 is 17 residues. Trimming cost V 1 base and J 0 bases; bases outside gene matches: 1. DNA for the CDR3: TGTGCCAGCAGTTTATGGACTAGCGGGATCTCCTACAATGAGCAGTTCTTC. Its protein is CASSLWTSGISYNEQFF.

The chain joins TRBV7-8 to TRBJ2-1; TRBD2 matches 12 bases. V was clipped by 5 bases and J by 3 bases; unmatched bases: 14. Germline-derived CDR1 and CDR2 are SGHVS and FQNEAQ. CDR3 length equals 19 residues. The CDR3 DNA is TGTGCCAGCAGCCACGGACTAGCGGGACTTTCCCTTCTCTACAATGAGCAGTTCTTC. It codes for CASSHGLAGLSLLYNEQFF.